This record concerns one T cell receptor (beta chain) sequence. The antigen remains undetermined. This specimen comes from a study of T cell responses to AZD1222 COVID-19 vaccine. The repertoire was sequenced with immunoSEQ multiplex PCR; TCRdb's copy has only in-frame clones and lacks some. Here the sample spans about 140,000 clones, around 90% being singletons. Study-wide results and caveats: As reported, nearly half of all spike-specific TCRs target variant regions that are unmutated. Along spike, vaccine-associated CD4 TCRs were found throughout, with dominance at 160-218 and 743-854. Clonal diversity may have been underestimated, and the donors were mostly white British, with more females than males. Seropositive at baseline were only a handful of AZD1222 recipients.

The V gene lost 5 bases and the J gene lost 4 bases, with 12 bases spanning the gap. Germline V gene data show CDR1 as MNHEY and CDR2 as SVGAGI. The CDR3 is 14 residues long. The chain uses TRBV6-5 and TRBJ1-3, with a weak D call TRBD1 (5 bases). This TCR was sampled from an adult in good health. Sample: peripheral blood, taken on day 0 of AZD1222 vaccination. The CDR3 is CASSPRTRGNTIYF. CDR3 in DNA: TGTGCCAGCAGTCCCCGGACACGGGGAAACACCATATATTTT.